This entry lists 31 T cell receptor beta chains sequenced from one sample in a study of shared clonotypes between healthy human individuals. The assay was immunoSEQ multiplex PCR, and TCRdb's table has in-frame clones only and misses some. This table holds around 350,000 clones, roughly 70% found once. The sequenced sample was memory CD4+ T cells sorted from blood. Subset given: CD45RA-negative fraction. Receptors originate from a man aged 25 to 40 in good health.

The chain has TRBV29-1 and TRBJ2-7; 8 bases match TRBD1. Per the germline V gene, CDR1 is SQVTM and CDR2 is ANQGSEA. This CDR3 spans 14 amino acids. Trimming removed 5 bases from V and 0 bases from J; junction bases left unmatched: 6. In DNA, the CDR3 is TGCAGCGTTTCCGGGACAGGATTCTCCTACGAGCAGTACTTC. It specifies CSVSGTGFSYEQYF.

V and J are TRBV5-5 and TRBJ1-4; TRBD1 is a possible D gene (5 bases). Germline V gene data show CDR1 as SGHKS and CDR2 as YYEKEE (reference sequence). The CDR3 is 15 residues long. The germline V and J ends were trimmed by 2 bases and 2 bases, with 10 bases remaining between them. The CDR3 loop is CASSFPGTTNEKLFF. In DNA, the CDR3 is TGTGCCAGCAGCTTCCCCGGGACCACTAATGAAAAACTGTTTTTT.

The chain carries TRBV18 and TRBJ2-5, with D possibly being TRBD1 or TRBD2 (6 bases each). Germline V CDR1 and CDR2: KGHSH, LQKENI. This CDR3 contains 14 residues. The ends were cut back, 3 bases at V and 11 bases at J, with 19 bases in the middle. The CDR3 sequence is CASSPSGASRRQYF. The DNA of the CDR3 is TGTGCCAGCTCACCTTCGGGGGCAAGCCGGAGACAGTACTTC.

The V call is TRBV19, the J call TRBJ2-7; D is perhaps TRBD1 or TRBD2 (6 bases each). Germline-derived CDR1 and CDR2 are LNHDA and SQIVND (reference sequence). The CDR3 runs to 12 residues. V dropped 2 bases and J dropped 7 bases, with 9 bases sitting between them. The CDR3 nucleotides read TGTGCCAGTAGTATAAGGGGGGATGAGCAGTACTTC. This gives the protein CASSIRGDEQYF.

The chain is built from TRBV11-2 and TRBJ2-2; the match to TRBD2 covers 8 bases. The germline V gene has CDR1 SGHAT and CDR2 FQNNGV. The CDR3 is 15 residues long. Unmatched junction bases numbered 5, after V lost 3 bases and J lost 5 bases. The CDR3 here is CASSFGGGRTGELFF. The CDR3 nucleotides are TGTGCCAGCAGCTTCGGGGGCGGGAGGACCGGGGAGCTGTTTTTT.

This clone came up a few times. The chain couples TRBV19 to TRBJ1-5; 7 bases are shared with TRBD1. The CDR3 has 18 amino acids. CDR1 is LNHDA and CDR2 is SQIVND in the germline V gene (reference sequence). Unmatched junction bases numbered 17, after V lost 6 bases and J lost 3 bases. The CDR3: CASSRKIRLGQVNQPQHF. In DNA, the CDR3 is TGTGCCAGTAGCCGCAAGATCCGGCTAGGACAGGTCAATCAGCCCCAGCATTTT.

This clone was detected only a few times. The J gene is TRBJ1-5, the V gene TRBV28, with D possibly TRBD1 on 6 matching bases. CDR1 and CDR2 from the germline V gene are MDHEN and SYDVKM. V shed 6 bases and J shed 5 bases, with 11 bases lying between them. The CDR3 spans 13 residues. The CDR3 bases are TGTGCCAGCAGCCGAAGGGGGGATCAGCCCCAGCATTTT. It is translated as CASSRRGDQPQHF.

CDR3 bases: TGTGCCAGCAGCAATCCAGTGGACACTGAAGCTTTCTTT. It codes for CASSNPVDTEAFF. The J gene is TRBJ1-1, the V gene TRBV5-5; D not resolved. CDR3 length: 13 residues. Trimming removed 4 bases from V and 3 bases from J, with 10 bases in between. Per the germline V gene, CDR1 is SGHKS and CDR2 is YYEKEE (reference sequence). Full variable domain (missing parts from reference TRBV5-5 and TRBJ1-1): DAGVTQSPTHLIKTRGQQVTLRCSPISGHKSVSWYQQVLGQGPQFIFQYYEKEERGRGNFPDRFSARQFPNYSSELNVNALLLGDSALYLCASSNPVDTEAFFGQGTRLTVV.

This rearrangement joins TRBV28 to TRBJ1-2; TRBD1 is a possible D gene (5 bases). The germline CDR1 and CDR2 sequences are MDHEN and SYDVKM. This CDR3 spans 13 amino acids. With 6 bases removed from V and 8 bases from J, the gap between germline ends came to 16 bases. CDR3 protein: CASSLTIGGGYTF. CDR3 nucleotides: TGTGCCAGCAGCCTCACCATCGGGGGAGGCTACACCTTC.

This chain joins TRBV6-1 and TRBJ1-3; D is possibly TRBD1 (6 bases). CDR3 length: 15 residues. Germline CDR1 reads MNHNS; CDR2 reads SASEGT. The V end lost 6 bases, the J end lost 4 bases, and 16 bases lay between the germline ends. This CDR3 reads CASRRGSGVGNTIYF. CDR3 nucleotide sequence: TGTGCCAGCAGACGTGGTTCAGGGGTCGGAAACACCATATATTTT.

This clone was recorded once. The CDR3 loop is CASSELAGGFYEQYF. The CDR3 nucleotides are TGCGCCAGCAGTGAGTTAGCGGGAGGATTCTACGAGCAGTACTTC. V usage is TRBV10-2 and J usage is TRBJ2-7; TRBD2 agrees at 10 bases. CDR1 WSHSY and CDR2 SAAADI come from the germline V gene. This CDR3 region has 15 residues. The J segment lost 3 bases and the V segment lost 1 base, leaving 3 bases of the junction unmatched.

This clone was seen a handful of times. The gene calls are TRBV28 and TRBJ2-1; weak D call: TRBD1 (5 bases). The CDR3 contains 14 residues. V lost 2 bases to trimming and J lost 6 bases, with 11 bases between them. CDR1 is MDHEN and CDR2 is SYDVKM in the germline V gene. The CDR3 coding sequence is TGTGCCAGCAGTTTAGCCGTAGGGGCCAATGAGCAGTTCTTC. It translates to CASSLAVGANEQFF.

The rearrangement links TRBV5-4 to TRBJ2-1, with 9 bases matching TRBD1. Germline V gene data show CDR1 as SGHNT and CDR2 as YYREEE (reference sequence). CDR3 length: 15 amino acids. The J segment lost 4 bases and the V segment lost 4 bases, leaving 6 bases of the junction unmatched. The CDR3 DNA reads TGTGCCAGCAGCGAGGGACAGGGACGTTACAATGAGCAGTTCTTC. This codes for CASSEGQGRYNEQFF.

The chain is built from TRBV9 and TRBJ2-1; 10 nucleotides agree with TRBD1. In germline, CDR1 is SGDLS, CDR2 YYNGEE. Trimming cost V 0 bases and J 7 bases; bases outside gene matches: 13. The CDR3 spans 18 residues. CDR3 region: CASSVVPRRQGAGNEQFF. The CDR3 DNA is TGTGCCAGCAGCGTAGTTCCCCGGCGACAGGGGGCCGGGAATGAGCAGTTCTTC. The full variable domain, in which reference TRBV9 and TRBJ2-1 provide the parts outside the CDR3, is DSGVTQTPKHLITATGQRVTLRCSPRSGDLSVYWYQQSLDQGLQFLIQYYNGEERAKGNILERFSAQQFPDLHSELNLSSLELGDSALYFCASSVVPRRQGAGNEQFFGPGTRLTVL.

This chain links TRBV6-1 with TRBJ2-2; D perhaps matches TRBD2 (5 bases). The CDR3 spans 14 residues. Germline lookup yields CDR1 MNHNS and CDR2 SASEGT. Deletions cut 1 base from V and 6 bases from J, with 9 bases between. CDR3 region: CASSEVFGAGELFF. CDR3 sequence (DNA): TGTGCCAGCAGTGAAGTGTTCGGGGCCGGGGAGCTGTTTTTT.

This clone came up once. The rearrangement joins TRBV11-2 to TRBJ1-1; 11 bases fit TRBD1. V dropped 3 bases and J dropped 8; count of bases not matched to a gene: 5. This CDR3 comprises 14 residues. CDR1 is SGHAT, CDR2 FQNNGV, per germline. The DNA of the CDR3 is TGTGCCAGCAGCTTTCAGGACAGGGGGCAAGAAGCTTTCTTT. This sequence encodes CASSFQDRGQEAFF.

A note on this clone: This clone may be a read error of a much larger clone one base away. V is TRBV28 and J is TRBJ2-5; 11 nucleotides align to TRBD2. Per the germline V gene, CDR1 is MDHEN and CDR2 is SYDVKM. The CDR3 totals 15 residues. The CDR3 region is CARSFIAGGKETQYF. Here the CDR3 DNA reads TGTGCCCGCAGTTTTATAGCGGGAGGGAAAGAGACCCAGTACTTC.

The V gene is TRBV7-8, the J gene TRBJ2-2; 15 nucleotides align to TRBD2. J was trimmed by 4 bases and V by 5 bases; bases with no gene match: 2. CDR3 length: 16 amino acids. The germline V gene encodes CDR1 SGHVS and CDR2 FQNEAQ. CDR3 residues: CASSPGLAGGTGELFF. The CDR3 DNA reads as TGTGCCAGCAGCCCGGGACTAGCGGGAGGCACCGGGGAGCTGTTTTTT.

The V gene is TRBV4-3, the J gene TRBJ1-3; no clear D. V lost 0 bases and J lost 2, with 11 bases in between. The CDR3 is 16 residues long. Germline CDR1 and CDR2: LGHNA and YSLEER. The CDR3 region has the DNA TGCGCCAGCAGCCAAGACTCACAGTTAGCTGGAAACACCATATATTTT. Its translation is CASSQDSQLAGNTIYF.

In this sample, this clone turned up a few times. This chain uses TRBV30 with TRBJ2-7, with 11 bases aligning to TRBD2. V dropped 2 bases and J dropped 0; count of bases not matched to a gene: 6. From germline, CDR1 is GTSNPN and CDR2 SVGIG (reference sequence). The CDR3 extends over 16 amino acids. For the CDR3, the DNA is TGTGCCTGGAGTCTACCTACTAGCGGGAGCTCCTACGAGCAGTACTTC. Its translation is CAWSLPTSGSSYEQYF. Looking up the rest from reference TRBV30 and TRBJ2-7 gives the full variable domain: SQTIHQWPATLVQPVGSPLSLECTVEGTSNPNLYWYRQAAGRGLQLLFYSVGIGQISSEVPQNLSASRPQDRQFILSSKKLLLSDSGFYLCAWSLPTSGSSYEQYFGPGTRLTVT.

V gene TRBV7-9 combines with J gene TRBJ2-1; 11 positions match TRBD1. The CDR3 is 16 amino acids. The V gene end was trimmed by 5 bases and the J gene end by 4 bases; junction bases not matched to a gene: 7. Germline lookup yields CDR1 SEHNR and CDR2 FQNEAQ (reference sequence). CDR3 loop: CASSPWGTGGYNEQFF. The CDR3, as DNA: TGTGCCAGCAGCCCGTGGGGGACAGGGGGTTACAATGAGCAGTTCTTC.

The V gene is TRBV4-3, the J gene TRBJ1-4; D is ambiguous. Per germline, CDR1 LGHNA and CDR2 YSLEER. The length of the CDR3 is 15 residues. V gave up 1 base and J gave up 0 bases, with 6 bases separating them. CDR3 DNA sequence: TGCGCCAGCAGCCAAGTGGGTGCAACTAATGAAAAACTGTTTTTT. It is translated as CASSQVGATNEKLFF.

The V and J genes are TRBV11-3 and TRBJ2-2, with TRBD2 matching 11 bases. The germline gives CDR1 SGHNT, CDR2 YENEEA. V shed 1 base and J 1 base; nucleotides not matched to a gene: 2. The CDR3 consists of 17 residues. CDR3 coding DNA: TGTGCCAGCAGCTTAGCTCTAGCGGGAGGGAACACCGGGGAGCTGTTTTTT. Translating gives CASSLALAGGNTGELFF. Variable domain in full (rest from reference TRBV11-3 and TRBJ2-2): EAGVVQSPRYKIIEKKQPVAFWCNPISGHNTLYWYLQNLGQGPELLIRYENEEAVDDSQLPKDRFSAERLKGVDSTLKIQPAELGDSAVYLCASSLALAGGNTGELFFGEGSRLTVL.

The CDR3 sequence is CASSPGQGGVGNIQYF. The DNA of the CDR3 is TGTGCCAGCTCACCGGGACAGGGAGGAGTGGGGAACATTCAGTACTTC. The gene calls are TRBV18 and TRBJ2-4; 9 bases are a match to TRBD1. CDR1 and CDR2 (germline): KGHSH, LQKENI. V was clipped by 3 bases and J by 7 bases; unmatched bases: 10. This CDR3 region has 16 residues.

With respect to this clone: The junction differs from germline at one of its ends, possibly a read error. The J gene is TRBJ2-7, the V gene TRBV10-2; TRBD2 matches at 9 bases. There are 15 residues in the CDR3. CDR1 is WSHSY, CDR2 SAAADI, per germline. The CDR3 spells CASTETSGATYEQYF. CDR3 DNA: TGCGCCAGCACTGAGACTAGCGGAGCTACCTACGAGCAGTACTTC.

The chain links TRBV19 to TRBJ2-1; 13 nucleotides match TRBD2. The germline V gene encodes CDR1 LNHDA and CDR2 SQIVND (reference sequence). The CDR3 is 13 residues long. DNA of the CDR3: TGTGCTGGAGGACTAGCGGGGGACTATGAGCAGTTCTTC. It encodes CAGGLAGDYEQFF.

In DNA, the CDR3 is TGTGCCTGGAGTGTACAGGCCCGTAGGGAGGAGTTCTTC. This gives the protein CAWSVQARREEFF. The chain couples TRBV30 to TRBJ2-1; possible D gene TRBD2, 6 bases. The CDR3 contains 13 residues. CDR1 is GTSNPN, CDR2 SVGIG, per germline (reference sequence). Deletions cut 0 bases from V and 14 bases from J, with 17 bases between.

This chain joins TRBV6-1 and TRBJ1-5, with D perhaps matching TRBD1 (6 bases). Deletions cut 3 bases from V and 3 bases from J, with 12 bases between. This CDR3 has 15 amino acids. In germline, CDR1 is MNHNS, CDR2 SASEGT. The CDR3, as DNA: TGTGCCAGCAGTGATATGGGGGGCCTCAATCAGCCCCAGCATTTT. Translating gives CASSDMGGLNQPQHF.

CDR3 protein: CASSVSGQQNYGYTF. CDR3 nucleotide sequence: TGTGCCAGCAGCGTATCGGGACAGCAGAACTATGGCTACACCTTC. The rearrangement uses TRBV9 and TRBJ1-2; 7 positions match TRBD1. This CDR3 spans 15 amino acids. The V segment lost 1 base and the J segment 2 bases; nucleotides outside the gene matches: 5. Germline loops: CDR1 SGDLS, CDR2 YYNGEE.

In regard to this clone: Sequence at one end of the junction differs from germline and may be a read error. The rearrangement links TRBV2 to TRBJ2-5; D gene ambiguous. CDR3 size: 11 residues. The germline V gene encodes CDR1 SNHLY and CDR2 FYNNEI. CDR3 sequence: CASSSPPRFNF. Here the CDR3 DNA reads TGTGCCAGTTCCAGTCCTCCTAGATTTAACTTC.

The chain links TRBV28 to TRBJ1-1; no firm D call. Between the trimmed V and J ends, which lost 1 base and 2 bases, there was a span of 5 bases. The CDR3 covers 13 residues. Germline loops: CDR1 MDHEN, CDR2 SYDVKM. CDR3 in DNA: TGTGCCAGCAGTTTATTAACAAACACTGAAGCTTTCTTT. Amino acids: CASSLLTNTEAFF.